The clone carrying this T cell receptor beta chain was counted only a few times. This sample is part of a study of blood T cell repertoires in COVID-19. Study summary: From the United States, Italy and Spain came samples of acute and convalescent COVID-19. The analysed material was cDNA or gDNA that came from T cells, B-cell-depleted T cells, or PBMCs.

Original analysis: From reference gene primer amplification, estimates of nucleated cell counts were derived. The protocol was immunoSEQ multiplex PCR, while the TCRdb copy is restricted to in-frame clones and leaves out a portion. V, J and clone size are taken as reported in that table, and D and trimming were inferred from the DNA itself. Here the sample spans some 150,000 clones, 82% being singletons. The source material was peripheral blood. The sequence was obtained from a woman aged 70-85 years with acute or convalescent COVID-19.

The CDR3 DNA sequence: TGTGCCAGCAGCTTAGTAGTGGCACTCCCGGGGAATGAGCAGTTCTTC. As protein: CASSLVVALPGNEQFF. The chain uses TRBV7-2 and TRBJ2-1; possible D gene TRBD2, 5 bases. Germline V gene sequence: CDR1 SGHTA, CDR2 FQGNSA. The CDR3 has 16 amino acids. Trimming pared 1 base from V and 7 bases from J, leaving 17 bases between.